The T cell receptor beta chain described here comes from a study of regulatory T cells in long-lasting Graves disease (dated by TCRdb to the early 2020s). Study-wide context: Persistent Graves' disease meant more than 5 years of antithyroid drug treatment with TSH receptor autoantibodies that stayed positive. TCR sequencing covered 13 persistent and roughly 20 newly diagnosed Graves' disease patients, some 35 samples in total. The study was registered as a clinical trial and conducted in China. Antithyroid drugs had been taken for approximately 9.5 years on average by persistent Graves' disease patients in the clinical cohort. Patients with persistent Graves' disease were compared with patients with newly diagnosed Graves' disease using TCR sequencing and RNA sequencing of peripheral blood. What the authors observed across the whole study: Sequencing and analysis were limited to the TCR beta chain. The authors noted that the small sample size was a limitation that may lower accuracy. Because the primary lesion, thyroid tissue, could not be accessed, the study looked at peripheral blood alone. Lower TCR Shannon entropy and fewer highly expanded clones were observed in persistent Graves' disease patients than in newly diagnosed patients, which suggested clonal expansion. Patients with persistent disease shared more public clonotypes (about 3,000) than newly diagnosed patients did (966).

This clonotype has ten or more counts. This clone's antigen is unknown. One base away there is no much larger clone; base qualities are not given. Library method: multiplex PCR. Instrument on record: Illumina HiSeq 4000. To build TCR beta libraries, CDR3 regions were amplified by Arm-PCR using iRepertoire HTBI primers. Before sequencing, the PCR products went through gel purification. In the paper's pipeline: Gene usage analysis of CDR3 amino acid clonotypes used the 60 to 80 TRBV and about 13 TRBJ segments found across samples. Filtered high-quality paired reads were merged into contigs using COPE and FqMerger. BLAST was used to align contigs to IMGT TRBV, TRBD and TRBJ reference genes, and CDR3 was defined according to IMGT. Clonotypes above 0.1% frequency were classified as highly expanded clones. Repertoire diversity was measured by Shannon entropy, and V-J evenness by the Gini coefficient. A clonotype found in more than one individual was treated as public. The public sequencing data were trimmed at Q25 with fastp and processed into clonotypes with MiXCR by TCRdb, which kept only in-frame beta chains. Duplicate CDR3 protein sequences are folded into a single record with the most common DNA and genes. The V and J calls come from TCRdb's annotation, not from the publication. This sample lists 390,000 or so distinct CDR3 sequences; more than 20% were detected once. Around 30% of the sample rests with the top ten.

The time point label on this specimen signifies: persistent/refractory GD, antithyroid drugs over 5 years with positive TRAb. For both TCR sequencing and RNA sequencing, RNA was extracted from PBMCs using TRIzol. The diagnosis of Graves' disease was made according to American Thyroid Association guidelines. Recruitment of patients was carried out at an endocrinology department in Xi'an, China. From each patient, 7.5 to 10 milliliters of peripheral blood was collected into an EDTA anticoagulant tube. Ficoll Paque Plus density gradient separation was used to isolate PBMCs, and no additional T cell sorting was done. RNA quality was checked with an Agilent 2100 Bioanalyzer and agarose gel, and concentration with a NanoDrop 2000. The source was peripheral blood mononuclear cells (PBMCs), collected when the disease was refractory, from a patient treated with antithyroid drugs. The origin of this receptor is a woman aged 35 to 49 with Graves disease. Donor details come from another sample of the same person, matched by shared clones.

DNA sequence: TGTGCCAGCAGTTTAGGTGGGGACAACCAGCCCCAGCATTTT. This translates into CASSLGGDNQPQHF. The chain employs TRBV28 and TRBJ1-5; a tentative D call is TRBD1 (6 bases match). V is shortened by 2 bases, J by 7 bases, and the region joining them spans 12 bases. The CDR3, cysteine through phenylalanine, is 14 amino acids long. The CDR3 DNA has 42 bases and is translated from base 1. From a lookup of the germline V gene, CDR1 and CDR2 are MDHEN and SYDVKM.